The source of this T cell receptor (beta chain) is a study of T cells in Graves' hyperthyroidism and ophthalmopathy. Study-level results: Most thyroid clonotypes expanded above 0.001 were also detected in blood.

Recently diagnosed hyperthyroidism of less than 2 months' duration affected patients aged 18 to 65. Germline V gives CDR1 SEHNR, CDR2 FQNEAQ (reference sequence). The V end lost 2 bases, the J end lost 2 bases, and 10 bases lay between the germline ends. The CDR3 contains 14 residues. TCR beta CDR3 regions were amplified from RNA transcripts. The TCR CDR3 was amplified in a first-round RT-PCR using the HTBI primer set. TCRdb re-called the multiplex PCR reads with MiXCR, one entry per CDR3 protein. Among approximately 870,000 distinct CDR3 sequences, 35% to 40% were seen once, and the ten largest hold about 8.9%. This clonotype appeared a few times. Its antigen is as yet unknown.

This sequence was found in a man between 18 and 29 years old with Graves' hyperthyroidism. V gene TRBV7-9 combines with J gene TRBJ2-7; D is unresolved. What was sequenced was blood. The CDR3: CASSLKGRAYEQYF. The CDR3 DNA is TGTGCCAGCAGCTTAAAGGGCAGAGCCTACGAGCAGTACTTC.